Each of the 6 T cell receptor beta chains below was sequenced from the same sample in a study of post-analysis software for immune sequencing data. Presence of unique molecular identifiers characterized the TCR beta cDNA libraries. TCRdb itself ran the PCR reads through MiXCR, one entry per CDR3 protein. This table has 550,000 to 700,000 distinct CDR3 sequences, roughly two fifths appearing once. Findings of the study overall: With TRBV5-6, TRBV5-1 and TRBV20-1 included, 4 to 6 TRBV segments were more frequent in patients than in controls.

Antigens of these TCRs are unknown. Sequencing was carried out using blood. The receptors were sampled from a girl aged 5-17 years with multiple sclerosis.

This chain joins TRBV7-6 and TRBJ2-1; no clear D. Germline CDR1 reads SGHVS; CDR2 reads FNYEAQ. This CDR3 is built from 13 residues. V gave up 1 base and J gave up 5 bases, with 6 bases separating them. DNA for the CDR3: TGTGCCAGCAGCTTAGATCTGAACAATGAGCAGTTCTTC. Translated, it gives CASSLDLNNEQFF.

DNA for the CDR3: TGCAGCGTTGAAAGGGGCCGGGGGGGAACTGAAGCTTTCTTT. Translating it yields CSVERGRGGTEAFF. The chain uses TRBV29-1 and TRBJ1-1, with D tentatively TRBD1 (5 bases). Trimming pared 2 bases from V and 5 bases from J, leaving 15 bases between. The germline V gene has CDR1 SQVTM and CDR2 ANQGSEA. The CDR3 sequence is 14 residues long.

There are a few counts of this clonotype. The chain combines TRBV10-3 with TRBJ2-7; possible D gene TRBD1, 5 bases. The CDR3 has 15 amino acids. Per the germline V gene, CDR1 is ENHRY and CDR2 is SYGVKD. With 3 bases removed from V and 2 bases from J, the gap between germline ends came to 14 bases. The CDR3 here is CAISDARQLTYEQYF. The CDR3 DNA reads as TGTGCCATCAGTGACGCCCGACAGCTAACCTACGAGCAGTACTTC.

There are a few counts of this clonotype. The chain links TRBV27 to TRBJ2-1; TRBD1 agrees at 7 bases. There are 15 residues in the CDR3. V trimming: 4 bases; J trimming: 5 bases; junction bases outside the gene matches: 8. Germline V gene data show CDR1 as MNHEY and CDR2 as SMNVEV (reference sequence). CDR3 residues: CASSSRGNRDNEQFF. CDR3 sequence (DNA): TGTGCCAGCAGTTCCAGGGGGAATCGGGACAATGAGCAGTTCTTC.

The V call is TRBV6-6, the J call TRBJ2-6; no firm D call. CDR1 and CDR2 (germline): MNHNY, SVGAGI (reference sequence). The V end lost 5 bases, the J end lost 2 bases, and 10 bases lay between the germline ends. This CDR3 spans 15 amino acids. DNA for the CDR3: TGTGCCAGCAGTCCTTCTACAGCTGGGGCCAACGTCCTGACTTTC. Translating it yields CASSPSTAGANVLTF.

This clonotype was seen once. The chain uses TRBV10-3 and TRBJ1-5, with TRBD1 identical over 7 bases. The CDR3 is 15 residues long. The germline V gene encodes CDR1 ENHRY and CDR2 SYGVKD. V trimming: 3 bases; J trimming: 6 bases; junction bases outside the gene matches: 8. This CDR3 reads CAISEGDSGRQPQHF. CDR3 nucleotides: TGTGCCATCAGTGAAGGGGACAGCGGCCGTCAGCCCCAGCATTTT.